Listed here is a single TCR beta chain. The antigen remains undetermined. The data belong to a study of T cell responses to AZD1222 COVID-19 vaccine. About the study: Pooled in the analysis were second doses at about 4 or about 12 weeks. Study results and limitations: Close to half of all spike-specific TCRs reportedly target regions of the variants that are unmutated. Seropositive at baseline were only 5 or 6 AZD1222 recipients.

The assay was immunoSEQ multiplex PCR, and TCRdb's table has in-frame clones only and misses some. The repertoire holds more than 70,000 clones, with about 87% as singletons. Germline values: CDR1 SGHNT, CDR2 YENEEA. The trim removed 5 bases at V and 4 bases at J, leaving 6 bases unmatched. This CDR3 has 14 amino acids. The sequence came from an adult in good health. The genes are TRBV11-3 and TRBJ2-3; 7 bases map to TRBD1. Sequencing used peripheral blood, obtained on day 0 of AZD1222 vaccination. CDR3 bases: TGTGCCAGCAGCAAAGACAGGGACGCAGATACGCAGTATTTT. Its translation is CASSKDRDADTQYF.